This is a list of T cell receptor beta chains from one sample in a study of T cells in Graves' hyperthyroidism and ophthalmopathy. Using its own MiXCR run on the multiplex PCR reads, TCRdb lists one record per CDR3 protein. Of approximately 400,000 distinct CDR3 sequences in the sample, 15% to 18% are singletons; the top ten hold 7.7%. Input material: blood. The origin of the receptors is a woman younger than 35 with Graves' hyperthyroidism. The CDR3 runs from the conserved cysteine through the conserved F or W. The D gene is left open where the match is weak. Size is omitted from some rows. Given values are once, few, many or a class for expanded clones.

TRBJ1-6 | few | TRBV4-2 | TRBD1 | CASRVGPDRENSPLHF | TGTGCCAGCAGGGTAGGCCCCGACAGGGAGAACTCACCCCTCCACTTT
TRBJ2-1 | many | TRBV6-1 | . | CASSGGQGGGNEQFF | TGTGCCAGCAGTGGAGGGCAGGGCGGTGGCAATGAGCAGTTCTTC
TRBJ2-2 | . | TRBV5-4 | TRBD1 | CASSLQGRDTGELFF | TGTGCCAGCAGCTTACAGGGGCGGGACACCGGGGAGCTGTTTTTT
TRBJ1-2 | . | TRBV3-1 | . | CASSQLARAVDGYTF | TGTGCCAGCAGCCAACTTGCCCGGGCTGTTGATGGCTACACCTTC
TRBJ1-1 | . | TRBV12-3/TRBV12-4 | . | CASSLGLRNTEAFF | TGTGCCAGCAGTTTAGGGTTACGGAACACTGAAGCTTTCTTT
TRBJ1-5 | . | TRBV19 | . | CASKQGPDQPQHF | TGTGCCAGTAAACAGGGCCCGGATCAGCCCCAGCATTTT
TRBJ1-5 | many | TRBV5-1 | . | CASSLDSRYQPQHF | TGCGCCAGCAGCTTGGACTCCCGGTATCAGCCCCAGCATTTT
TRBJ2-3 | many | TRBV5-1 | . | CASSGTPPTDTQYF | TGCGCCAGCTCCGGGACTCCACCGACAGATACGCAGTATTTT
TRBJ2-3 | many | TRBV7-3 | TRBD2 | CASSSVAGSTDTQYF | TGTGCCAGCAGCTCCGTAGCGGGAAGCACAGATACGCAGTATTTT
TRBJ2-4 | . | TRBV30 | TRBD1 | CAWSEGVGQKNIQYF | TGTGCCTGGAGTGAGGGGGTGGGACAGAAAAACATTCAGTACTTC
TRBJ1-4 | many | TRBV19 | . | CASSTLTFANEKLFF | TGTGCCAGTAGTACCCTGACATTCGCTAATGAAAAACTGTTTTTT
TRBJ2-3 | many | TRBV2 | TRBD2 | CASRPLAGGGPDTQYF | TGTGCCAGCAGGCCGCTGGCGGGAGGGGGCCCAGATACGCAGTATTTT
TRBJ2-5 | . | TRBV2 | . | CASGVGRTQETQYF | TGTGCCAGTGGGGTGGGGCGGACCCAAGAGACCCAGTACTTC
TRBJ1-1 | . | TRBV7-9 | . | CASSLGPRGDTEAFF | TGTGCCAGCAGCTTAGGACCCAGAGGGGACACTGAAGCTTTCTTT
TRBJ2-3 | many | TRBV20-1 | . | CSATSGPERDTQYF | TGCAGTGCCACCTCGGGGCCCGAGAGAGATACGCAGTATTTT
TRBJ1-3 | . | TRBV3-1 | . | CASTYEPSGNTIYF | TGTGCCAGCACATACGAGCCCTCTGGAAACACCATATATTTT
TRBJ1-6 | many | TRBV6-1 | . | CASSELGQFNSPLHF | TGTGCCAGCAGTGAACTCGGACAGTTTAATTCACCCCTCCACTTT
TRBJ1-5 | . | TRBV12-3/TRBV12-4 | . | CASAGQPNQPQHF | TGTGCCAGCGCGGGACAACCCAATCAGCCCCAGCATTTT
TRBJ1-1 | . | TRBV2 | TRBD1 | CASRRTGAVTEAFF | TGTGCCAGCAGACGAACAGGGGCGGTCACTGAAGCTTTCTTT
TRBJ1-4 | . | TRBV6-1 | . | CASSLGPFF | TGTGCCAGCAGCTTAGGTCCGTTTTTT
TRBJ2-1 | many | TRBV11-3 | . | CASSLRRYNEQFF | TGTGCCAGCAGCTTACGACGCTACAATGAGCAGTTCTTC
TRBJ2-5 | many | TRBV2 | TRBD2 | CASNTLAGEETQYF | TGTGCCAGCAATACCCTAGCGGGGGAAGAGACCCAGTACTTC
TRBJ2-5 | few | TRBV20-1 | . | CSASGRRRQETQYF | TGCAGTGCTAGTGGGCGGAGGAGACAAGAGACCCAGTACTTC
TRBJ1-5 | . | TRBV6-5 | . | CASSYSEGNQPQHF | TGTGCCAGCAGTTACTCAGAGGGAAATCAGCCCCAGCATTTT
TRBJ2-5 | . | TRBV11-2 | TRBD2 | CASNRTSPSETQYF | TGTGCCAGCAACCGGACTAGCCCCTCGGAGACCCAGTACTTC
TRBJ2-5 | many | TRBV4-1 | TRBD2 | CASSQILGGLQETQYF | TGCGCCAGCAGCCAAATCCTCGGGGGACTACAAGAGACCCAGTACTTC
TRBJ2-7 | few | TRBV6-2/TRBV6-3 | TRBD1 | CASRTDRGGSYEQYF | TGTGCCAGCAGGACCGACAGGGGAGGATCCTACGAGCAGTACTTC
TRBJ1-5 | few | TRBV6-2/TRBV6-3 | . | CASSSRQNNQPQHF | TGTGCCAGCAGCTCACGACAGAATAATCAGCCCCAGCATTTT
TRBJ2-1 | few | TRBV20-1 | TRBD2 | CSASSGTSGLSYNEQFF | TGCAGTGCTAGCTCCGGGACTAGCGGATTATCCTACAATGAGCAGTTCTTC
TRBJ2-6 | . | TRBV30 | . | CASNQGRSGANVLTF | TGTGCCTCCAACCAAGGGAGGTCTGGGGCCAACGTCCTGACTTTC
TRBJ2-1 | many | TRBV6-2/TRBV6-3 | TRBD2 | CASSYTQLAGSSYNEQFF | TGTGCCAGCAGTTACACACAACTAGCGGGGAGCTCCTACAATGAGCAGTTCTTC
TRBJ1-6 | few | TRBV14 | . | CASSQGAGYYNSPLHF | TGTGCCAGCAGCCAGGGTGCGGGTTACTATAATTCACCCCTCCACTTT
TRBJ2-1 | . | TRBV7-9 | . | CAPNEQFF | TGTGCCCCCAATGAGCAGTTCTTC
TRBJ2-5 | many | TRBV2 | . | CASSASSETQYF | TGTGCCAGCAGTGCATCTTCCGAGACCCAGTACTTC
TRBJ1-3 | once | TRBV4-1 | . | CASSQAIGGNTIYF | TGCGCCAGCAGCCAAGCGATCGGTGGAAACACCATATATTTT
TRBJ2-3 | many | TRBV7-3 | . | CASSPRGTSTDTQYF | TGTGCCAGCAGCCCTAGGGGGACTAGCACAGATACGCAGTATTTT
TRBJ2-5 | many | TRBV25-1 | TRBD1 | CASSYDAGTGSQYF | TGTGCCAGCAGTTATGACGCCGGGACAGGGTCTCAGTACTTC
TRBJ1-4 | . | TRBV20-1 | . | CSARASNEKLFF | TGCAGTGCTAGAGCCTCTAATGAAAAACTGTTTTTT
TRBJ2-7 | many | TRBV18 | TRBD2 | CASSPALAGISYEQYF | TGTGCCAGCTCACCAGCACTAGCGGGTATCTCCTACGAGCAGTACTTC
TRBJ2-2 | few | TRBV9 | . | CASSVARASGNTGELFF | TGTGCCAGCAGCGTAGCTCGAGCGTCGGGGAACACCGGGGAGCTGTTTTTT
TRBJ2-1 | many | TRBV5-1 | . | CASSLDLNSYNEQFF | TGCGCCAGCAGCTTGGATCTAAACTCCTACAATGAGCAGTTCTTC
TRBJ2-7 | many | TRBV3-1 | . | CASSQRLAYEQYF | TGTGCCAGCAGCCAAAGGCTAGCATACGAGCAGTACTTC
TRBJ1-4 | . | TRBV11-2 | TRBD1 | CASSPHPTDRGEKLFF | TGTGCCAGCAGCCCCCATCCTACGGACAGGGGTGAAAAACTGTTTTTT
TRBJ2-7 | many | TRBV20-1 | TRBD2 | CSATMTSGKLQYF | TGCAGTGCTACTATGACTAGCGGGAAACTGCAGTACTTC
TRBJ2-2 | many | TRBV6-1 | TRBD2 | CASSLAGGSTGELFF | TGTGCCAGCAGTCTAGCGGGGGGGAGCACCGGGGAGCTGTTTTTT
TRBJ2-7 | . | TRBV10-3 | . | CAISRGLGSSYEQYF | TGTGCCATCAGCCGGGGCCTCGGGAGCTCCTACGAGCAGTACTTC